These 29 T cell receptor beta chains share one sample of origin, sequenced in a study of OX40 agonist ivuxolimab in advanced cancers. Libraries were prepared by immunoSEQ multiplex PCR; TCRdb keeps only in-frame clonotypes and omits some of them. The table lists about 34,000 clones, approximately 79% of them singletons. This sample comprised CD4+ or CD8+ T cells sorted from blood, obtained in a trial of the OX40 agonist ivuxolimab. These receptors came from an adult with an advanced solid tumor such as melanoma, head and neck, liver or kidney cancer.

The chain links TRBV18 to TRBJ2-7, with D possibly matching TRBD2 (5 bases). The CDR3 runs to 13 residues. Germline loops: CDR1 KGHSH, CDR2 LQKENI. Deletions cut 3 bases from V and 3 bases from J, with 9 bases between. The DNA for the CDR3 is TGTGCCAGCTCACCGAGCGGAGACTACGAGCAGTACTTC. This sequence encodes CASSPSGDYEQYF.

CDR3 coding DNA: TGCGCCAGCATCGGGACAGAAAGCAATCAGCCCCAGCATTTT. Its protein is CASIGTESNQPQHF. J is TRBJ1-5 and V is TRBV23-1; 7 nucleotides line up with TRBD1. TRBV23-1 is given ORF status, its function remaining uncertain. The CDR3 length is 14 residues. V shed 7 bases, J shed 1 base, and the junction held 4 bases outside the gene matches.

The V gene is TRBV5-5, the J gene TRBJ2-5; D is unresolved. The CDR3 is 16 amino acids. Trimming cost V 2 bases and J 3 bases, with 17 bases left between them. Germline V gene lookup returns CDR1 SGHKS and CDR2 YYEKEE (reference sequence). This CDR3 is CASSLSGTGGEETQYF. The CDR3 DNA is TGTGCCAGCAGCTTATCAGGTACCGGTGGAGAAGAGACCCAGTACTTC.

The chain couples TRBV2 to TRBJ1-1, with D unresolved. Germline CDR1 SNHLY, CDR2 FYNNEI. The CDR3 length is 13 residues. V dropped 4 bases and J dropped 1 base, with 7 bases sitting between them. CDR3 sequence reads: CASSVWGNTEAFF. DNA of the CDR3: TGTGCCAGCAGTGTGTGGGGGAACACTGAAGCTTTCTTT.

V gene TRBV27 combines with J gene TRBJ1-1; D unclear. Per the germline V gene, CDR1 is MNHEY and CDR2 is SMNVEV (reference sequence). This CDR3 region has 15 residues. V lost 6 bases and J lost 0, with 14 bases in between. The CDR3 nucleotides read TGTGCCAGCAGCCCAATTGAGGGCCTGAACACTGAAGCTTTCTTT. It yields the protein CASSPIEGLNTEAFF.

The V call is TRBV29-1, the J call TRBJ1-1, with 9 positions matching TRBD1. The CDR3 is 16 amino acids. CDR1 SQVTM and CDR2 ANQGSEA come from the germline V gene. The junction had 11 bases not matched to a gene; V was cut back by 3 bases and J by 3 bases. The DNA for the CDR3 is TGCAGCGTTGATGAAAGGGGGACAGGGCCATACACTGAAGCTTTCTTT. Protein sequence: CSVDERGTGPYTEAFF.

J is TRBJ1-3 and V is TRBV7-3, with D uncertain. This CDR3 has 13 residues. The germline V gene has CDR1 SGHTA and CDR2 FQGTGA. Trimming shortened V by 5 bases and J by 3 bases, and 8 bases separated the two germline ends. The CDR3 bases are TGTGCCAGCAGCCGGGGTGGTGGAAACACCATATATTTT. Translation: CASSRGGGNTIYF. Filled out from reference TRBV7-3 and TRBJ1-3, the complete variable domain reads GAGVSQTPSNKVTEKGKYVELRCDPISGHTALYWYRQSLGQGPEFLIYFQGTGAADDSGLPNDRFFAVRPEGSVSTLKIQRTERGDSAVYLCASSRGGGNTIYFGEGSWLTVV.

V and J are TRBV7-6 and TRBJ1-1; TRBD1 matches 8 bases. Germline V gives CDR1 SGHVS, CDR2 FNYEAQ. The V gene end was trimmed by 5 bases and the J gene end by 0 bases; junction bases not matched to a gene: 5. This CDR3 region has 15 residues. The CDR3 here is CASSAGQALNTEAFF. In DNA form, the CDR3 reads TGTGCCAGCAGCGCGGGACAGGCGTTGAACACTGAAGCTTTCTTT.

The chain has TRBV19 and TRBJ1-1; D ambiguous. V lost 3 bases to trimming and J lost 3 bases, with 20 bases between them. CDR1 is LNHDA and CDR2 is SQIVND in the germline V gene (reference sequence). The CDR3 consists of 17 residues. CDR3 amino acids: CASSINGLWVKDTEAFF. CDR3 in DNA: TGTGCCAGTAGTATTAACGGGCTCTGGGTCAAGGACACTGAAGCTTTCTTT. Filled out from reference TRBV19 and TRBJ1-1, the complete variable domain reads DGGITQSPKYLFRKEGQNVTLSCEQNLNHDAMYWYRQDPGQGLRLIYYSQIVNDFQKGDIAEGYSVSREKKESFPLTVTSAQKNPTAFYLCASSINGLWVKDTEAFFGQGTRLTVV.

The gene calls are TRBV7-9 and TRBJ1-2, with D perhaps matching TRBD1 (6 bases). The CDR3 runs 15 residues. Deletions cut 4 bases from V and 4 bases from J, with 16 bases between. Per germline, CDR1 SEHNR and CDR2 FQNEAQ (reference sequence). In nucleotides, the CDR3 is TGTGCCAGCAGCTCCCCCTGGGGGGGCGGCTATGGCTACACCTTC. Translating gives CASSSPWGGGYGYTF.

This clone was seen once. This sequence joins TRBV5-1 and TRBJ2-1; 8 bases map to TRBD2. Germline V lookup: CDR1 SGHRS, CDR2 YFSETQ. The CDR3 spans 14 residues. Unmatched junction bases numbered 2, after V lost 0 bases and J lost 6 bases. The CDR3 sequence is CASSLGLAGNEQFF. CDR3 nucleotides: TGCGCCAGCAGCTTGGGGCTAGCGGGCAATGAGCAGTTCTTC.

V gene TRBV19 combines with J gene TRBJ1-2; D unresolved. The V gene lost 3 bases and the J gene lost 5 bases, with 10 bases spanning the gap. CDR3 length equals 13 residues. The germline V gene has CDR1 LNHDA and CDR2 SQIVND (reference sequence). The CDR3 protein is CASSISIVYGYTF. The CDR3 DNA is TGTGCCAGTAGTATTTCAATAGTGTATGGCTACACCTTC. The full variable domain, in which reference TRBV19 and TRBJ1-2 provide the parts outside the CDR3, is DGGITQSPKYLFRKEGQNVTLSCEQNLNHDAMYWYRQDPGQGLRLIYYSQIVNDFQKGDIAEGYSVSREKKESFPLTVTSAQKNPTAFYLCASSISIVYGYTFGSGTRLTVV.

Details on this clone: At one end the junction does not follow the germline gene, possibly because of a read error. This chain links TRBV5-6 with TRBJ2-3; 9 bases map to TRBD1. CDR1 and CDR2 (germline): SGHDT, YYEEEE. This CDR3 has 19 amino acids. CDR3: CANSFLGDRARTSTDTQYF. For the CDR3, the DNA is TGTGCCAACAGCTTTCTGGGGGACAGGGCCCGCACTAGCACAGATACGCAGTATTTT. The whole variable domain, remainder taken from reference TRBV5-6 and TRBJ2-3, is DAGVTQSPTHLIKTRGQQVTLRCSPKSGHDTVSWYQQALGQGPQFIFQYYEEEERQRGNFPDRFSGHQFPNYSSELNVNALLLGDSALYLCANSFLGDRARTSTDTQYFGPGTRLTVL.

CDR3 sequence: CASSQGGDEQYF. CDR3 bases: TGCGCCAGCAGCCAAGGGGGAGACGAGCAGTACTTC. The chain joins TRBV4-1 to TRBJ2-7; weak D call: TRBD2 (5 bases). The CDR3 loop spans 12 amino acids. Germline V lookup: CDR1 MGHRA, CDR2 YSYEKL. V shed 1 base and J shed 5 bases, with 6 bases lying between them.

By share, this clone ranks as medium-sized. J is TRBJ1-1 and V is TRBV6-1; D is undetermined. V was shortened by 6 bases and J by 6 bases, with 17 bases between the two germline ends. Germline lookup yields CDR1 MNHNS and CDR2 SASEGT. The length of the CDR3 is 14 residues. CDR3 bases: TGTGCCAGCAGGCGTGCAGACTCAGAACCTGAAGCTTTCTTT. It codes for CASRRADSEPEAFF.

This chain connects TRBV5-1 to TRBJ1-2; 9 bases agree with TRBD1. J was trimmed by 4 bases and V by 0 bases; bases with no gene match: 10. CDR3 size: 17 residues. Germline V gene lookup returns CDR1 SGHRS and CDR2 YFSETQ. In DNA, the CDR3 is TGCGCCAGCAGCTTGGCACTTCCGGGACAGGGTGGCTATGGCTACACCTTC. This gives the protein CASSLALPGQGGYGYTF.

The chain uses TRBV2 and TRBJ2-7; 7 nucleotides line up with TRBD1. With 6 bases clipped from V and 4 bases from J, the junction kept 9 bases outside the gene matches. Germline CDR1 is SNHLY and CDR2 is FYNNEI. The CDR3 loop spans 14 amino acids. Here the CDR3 DNA reads TGTGCCAGCAGCCGACAGGGAATTGGTTACGAGCAGTACTTC. Residues: CASSRQGIGYEQYF.

V is TRBV7-4 and J is TRBJ1-2; D perhaps matches TRBD1 (5 bases). Trimming took 3 bases from V and 5 from J, leaving 13 bases between them. Per the germline V gene, CDR1 is SGHVT and CDR2 is SQSDAQ. The CDR3 consists of 14 residues. The CDR3 spells CASSLLGVRYGYTF. The CDR3 nucleotides read TGTGCCAGCAGCTTGCTGGGGGTGAGGTATGGCTACACCTTC.

This clone has a handful of counts. The chain couples TRBV6-1 to TRBJ1-2; tentatively, D is TRBD1 (5 bases). The CDR3 contains 15 residues. Germline CDR1 and CDR2: MNHNS and SASEGT. V was shortened by 3 bases and J by 8 bases, with 19 bases between the two germline ends. The CDR3 bases are TGTGCCAGCAGTGATAGGCCCCTCGGGACTAGGGGCTACACCTTC. It is translated as CASSDRPLGTRGYTF.

The rearrangement joins TRBV10-3 to TRBJ2-2; D might be TRBD2 (6 bases). Trimming took off 0 bases at V and 1 base at J, with 12 bases between the two ends. CDR1 is ENHRY, CDR2 SYGVKD, per germline. The CDR3 is 17 amino acids. CDR3 nucleotide sequence: TGTGCCATCAGTGAGTCAGGGAGGTCAGAGAACACCGGGGAGCTGTTTTTT. It translates to CAISESGRSENTGELFF.

J is TRBJ1-1 and V is TRBV6-5; weak D call: TRBD1 (5 bases). The V end lost 6 bases, the J end lost 3 bases, and 11 bases lay between the germline ends. The CDR3 is 13 amino acids. The germline V gene encodes CDR1 MNHEY and CDR2 SVGAGI. The CDR3: CASSTPQDTEAFF. The CDR3 nucleotides read TGTGCCAGCAGCACTCCACAGGACACTGAAGCTTTCTTT.

The rearrangement joins TRBV6-1 to TRBJ1-6, with D unresolved. Trimming took 5 bases from V and 4 from J, leaving 12 bases between them. In germline, CDR1 is MNHNS, CDR2 SASEGT. This CDR3 is built from 15 residues. The CDR3 nucleotides read TGTGCCAGCAGTCTCCGGGATTTATATAATTCACCCCTCCACTTT. The encoded protein is CASSLRDLYNSPLHF.

The V gene is TRBV27, the J gene TRBJ1-5; D not resolved. CDR1 is MNHEY and CDR2 is SMNVEV in the germline V gene (reference sequence). The CDR3 has 15 residues. Trimming took off 3 bases at V and 4 bases at J, with 13 bases between the two ends. CDR3 nucleotide sequence: TGTGCCAGCAGTTTTGAGGGTTTCGGGAATCAGCCCCAGCATTTT. It yields the protein CASSFEGFGNQPQHF.

The rearrangement links TRBV27 to TRBJ2-7; tentative D call: TRBD2 (5 bases). Per the germline V gene, CDR1 is MNHEY and CDR2 is SMNVEV (reference sequence). V lost 3 bases and J 3 bases, leaving 12 bases between the germline ends. The length of the CDR3 is 14 residues. DNA for the CDR3: TGTGCCAGCAGTTTGGGTAGCGCCGACTACGAGCAGTACTTC. Its translation is CASSLGSADYEQYF.

The chain combines TRBV9 with TRBJ1-2; no clear D gene. The CDR3 is 16 amino acids. Deletions cut 1 base from V and 8 bases from J, with 21 bases between. Germline-derived CDR1 and CDR2 are SGDLS and YYNGEE. The CDR3 region has the DNA TGTGCCAGCAGCGTATCAGCAGACGCCTGGAGTGACGGCTACACCTTC. It specifies CASSVSADAWSDGYTF.

V and J are TRBV6-1 and TRBJ1-1; maybe TRBD1 (5 bases). The germline V gene encodes CDR1 MNHNS and CDR2 SASEGT. Trimming took 8 bases from V and 1 from J, leaving 17 bases between them. The CDR3 is 15 amino acids. The CDR3 DNA follows: TGTGCCAGCGGGACTCCGAAATTGGGGAACACTGAAGCTTTCTTT. This translates into CASGTPKLGNTEAFF.

V gene TRBV6-5 combines with J gene TRBJ1-3, with 7 bases fitting TRBD1. The CDR3 extends over 15 amino acids. The V gene end was trimmed by 6 bases and the J gene end by 0 bases; junction bases not matched to a gene: 5. CDR1 and CDR2 from the germline V gene are MNHEY and SVGAGI. CDR3: CASSIGDSSGNTIYF. The CDR3 DNA follows: TGTGCCAGCAGCATCGGGGACAGCTCTGGAAACACCATATATTTT.

This chain links TRBV30 with TRBJ1-2; 8 bases line up with TRBD1. Germline V CDR1 and CDR2: GTSNPN, SVGIG (reference sequence). V was clipped by 3 bases and J by 6 bases; unmatched bases: 12. The CDR3 loop spans 15 amino acids. The CDR3, as DNA: TGTGCCTGGAGCCCCGGCAGGGGGCGGTCGAATGGCTACACCTTC. Protein: CAWSPGRGRSNGYTF.

The V gene is TRBV25-1, the J gene TRBJ1-3; the D is unclear. The V gene lost 6 bases and the J gene lost 0 bases, with 12 bases spanning the gap. The CDR3 length is 15 residues. Germline V gene data show CDR1 as MGHDK and CDR2 as SYGVNS. The CDR3 region is CASRPAGDSGNTIYF. Written as DNA, the CDR3 is TGTGCCAGCAGGCCGGCTGGGGACTCTGGAAACACCATATATTTT.